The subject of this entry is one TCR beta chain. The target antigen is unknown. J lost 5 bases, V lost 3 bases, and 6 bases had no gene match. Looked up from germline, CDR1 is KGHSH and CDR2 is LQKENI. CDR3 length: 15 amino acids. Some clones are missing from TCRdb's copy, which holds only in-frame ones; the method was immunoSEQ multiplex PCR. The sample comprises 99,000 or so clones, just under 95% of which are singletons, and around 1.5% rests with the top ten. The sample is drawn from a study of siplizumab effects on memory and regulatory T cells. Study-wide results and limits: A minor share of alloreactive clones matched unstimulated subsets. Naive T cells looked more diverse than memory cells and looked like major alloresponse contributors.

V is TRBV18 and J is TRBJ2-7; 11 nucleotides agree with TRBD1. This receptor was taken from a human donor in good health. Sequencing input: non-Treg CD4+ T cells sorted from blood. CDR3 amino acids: CASSPQGTGGNEQYF. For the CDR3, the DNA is TGTGCCAGCTCACCTCAGGGGACAGGGGGAAACGAGCAGTACTTC.